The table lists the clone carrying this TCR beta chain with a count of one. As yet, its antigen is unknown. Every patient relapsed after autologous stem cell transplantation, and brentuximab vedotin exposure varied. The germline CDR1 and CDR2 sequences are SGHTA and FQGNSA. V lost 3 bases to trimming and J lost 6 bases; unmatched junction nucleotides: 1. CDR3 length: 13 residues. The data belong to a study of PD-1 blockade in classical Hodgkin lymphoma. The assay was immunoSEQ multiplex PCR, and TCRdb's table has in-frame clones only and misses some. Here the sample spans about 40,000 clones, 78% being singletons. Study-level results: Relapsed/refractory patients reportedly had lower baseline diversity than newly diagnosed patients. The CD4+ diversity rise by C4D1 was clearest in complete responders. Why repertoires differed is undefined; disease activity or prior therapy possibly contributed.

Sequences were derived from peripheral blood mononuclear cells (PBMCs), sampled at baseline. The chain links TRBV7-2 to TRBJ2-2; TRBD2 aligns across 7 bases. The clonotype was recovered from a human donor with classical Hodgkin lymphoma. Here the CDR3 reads CASSLAGAGELFF. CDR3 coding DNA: TGTGCCAGCAGCTTGGCGGGGGCCGGGGAGCTGTTTTTT. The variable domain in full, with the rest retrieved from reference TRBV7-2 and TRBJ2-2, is GAGVSQSPSNKVTEKGKDVELRCDPISGHTALYWYRQSLGQGLEFLIYFQGNSAPDKSGLPSDRFSAERTGGSVSTLTIQRTQQEDSAVYLCASSLAGAGELFFGEGSRLTVL.